The next 14 T cell receptor beta chains were all read from a single sample in a study of shared clonotypes between healthy human individuals. Assay: immunoSEQ multiplex PCR; the TCRdb copy retains only in-frame clones and omits some. The repertoire has 1.4 million to 1.5 million clones, 95% to 97% of them found once; the top ten carry about 1.2%. The sequencing input was naive CD4+ T cells sorted from blood. Subset defined: CD45RA+ positively selected. The receptors here all came from a man younger than 40 in good health.

The chain combines TRBV28 with TRBJ1-4; 9 bases align to TRBD1. The ends lost 5 bases at V and 7 bases at J; junction bases unmatched: 5. This CDR3 is built from 14 residues. From germline, CDR1 is MDHEN and CDR2 SYDVKM. CDR3 protein: CASSATGGGEKLFF. In DNA form, the CDR3 reads TGTGCCAGCAGTGCGACAGGGGGAGGTGAAAAACTGTTTTTT.

The V and J genes are TRBV9 and TRBJ1-3; no reliable D call. V was cut by 0 bases and J by 8 bases, with 15 bases left in between. The germline gives CDR1 SGDLS, CDR2 YYNGEE. The CDR3 consists of 15 residues. The CDR3 reads CASSVDPTRVYTIYF. The CDR3 coding sequence is TGTGCCAGCAGCGTAGATCCCACCCGGGTATACACCATATATTTT.

The J gene is TRBJ2-2, the V gene TRBV30; 9 bases fit TRBD2. This CDR3 region has 15 residues. V was pared by 2 bases and J by 6 bases, with 7 bases of the junction left unmatched. The germline V gene encodes CDR1 GTSNPN and CDR2 SVGIG (reference sequence). CDR3 DNA sequence: TGTGCCTGGAGTTGGGGGCTAGCGGGATCCGGGGAGCTGTTTTTT. Translated: CAWSWGLAGSGELFF.

The V call is TRBV18, the J call TRBJ1-5, with 7 bases lining up with TRBD1. CDR1 and CDR2 (germline): KGHSH, LQKENI. The CDR3 is 15 residues long. J gave up 2 bases and V 4 bases, and 5 bases lay outside the gene matches. This CDR3 is CASSQTGTGNQPQHF. The DNA of the CDR3 is TGTGCCAGCTCACAGACCGGGACAGGCAATCAGCCCCAGCATTTT.

The V gene is TRBV5-1, the J gene TRBJ1-3; 9 positions match TRBD1. CDR1 SGHRS and CDR2 YFSETQ come from the germline V gene. The junction had 4 bases not matched to a gene; V was cut back by 4 bases and J by 2 bases. CDR3 length: 15 residues. CDR3 nucleotide sequence: TGCGCCAGCAGCGCCGGGACAGGGCCTGGAAACACCATATATTTT. This translates into CASSAGTGPGNTIYF.

This clone appeared a few times. This rearrangement joins TRBV9 to TRBJ2-4; D is possibly TRBD2 (6 bases). Trimming stripped 0 bases from V and 6 bases from J, with 10 bases between. Germline V gene data show CDR1 as SGDLS and CDR2 as YYNGEE. There are 14 residues in the CDR3. This CDR3 is CASSVGLVGNIQYF. The DNA of the CDR3 is TGTGCCAGCAGCGTAGGACTAGTTGGAAACATTCAGTACTTC.

The chain joins TRBV28 to TRBJ2-1; no definite D call. The V gene lost 3 bases and the J gene lost 7 bases, with 16 bases spanning the gap. This CDR3 comprises 15 residues. The germline V gene encodes CDR1 MDHEN and CDR2 SYDVKM. CDR3: CASSFGIRAENEQFF. The CDR3 DNA follows: TGTGCCAGCAGTTTCGGTATAAGGGCGGAGAATGAGCAGTTCTTC.

The chain has TRBV11-2 and TRBJ1-4, with D possibly being TRBD1 (5 bases). V was clipped by 5 bases and J by 8 bases, with 15 bases between them. This CDR3 region has 14 residues. Germline V gene sequence: CDR1 SGHAT, CDR2 FQNNGV. CDR3 sequence (DNA): TGTGCCAGCAGCGCGGGGAGTGGGGGAGAAAAACTGTTTTTT. Translation gives CASSAGSGGEKLFF.

J is TRBJ1-5 and V is TRBV30; TRBD1 aligns across 9 bases. Germline values: CDR1 GTSNPN, CDR2 SVGIG (reference sequence). V trimming: 0 bases; J trimming: 5 bases; junction bases outside the gene matches: 5. The CDR3 is made up of 15 amino acids. CDR3 in DNA: TGTGCCTGGAGTGTGGGGGACAGGGCACATCAGCCCCAGCATTTT. This encodes CAWSVGDRAHQPQHF.

This chain links TRBV10-3 with TRBJ2-7, with 7 positions matching TRBD1. Germline V gene sequence: CDR1 ENHRY, CDR2 SYGVKD. The CDR3 runs 15 residues. V lost 6 bases and J lost 2; bases outside the gene matches: 10. CDR3 protein: CAIRNEGASAYEQYF. In nucleotides, the CDR3 is TGTGCCATCAGGAATGAGGGGGCTTCTGCCTACGAGCAGTACTTC.

This chain links TRBV28 with TRBJ2-2, with TRBD2 matching over 8 bases. Germline trimming cut 5 bases from V and 4 bases from J; bases unmatched to any gene: 9. The CDR3 sequence is 16 residues long. Germline V lookup: CDR1 MDHEN, CDR2 SYDVKM. The chain's CDR3 is CASSRVGAGVTGELFF. The CDR3 DNA reads as TGTGCCAGCAGTAGGGTAGGAGCGGGAGTCACCGGGGAGCTGTTTTTT. Variable domain in full (rest from reference TRBV28 and TRBJ2-2): DVKVTQSSRYLVKRTGEKVFLECVQDMDHENMFWYRQDPGLGLRLIYFSYDVKMKEKGDIPEGYSVSREKKERFSLILESASTNQTSMYLCASSRVGAGVTGELFFGEGSRLTVL.

The chain carries TRBV9 and TRBJ2-1, with TRBD2 matching over 7 bases. The CDR3 length is 13 residues. J was trimmed by 10 bases and V by 0 bases; bases with no gene match: 4. Germline-derived CDR1 and CDR2 are SGDLS and YYNGEE. CDR3 sequence reads: CASSVGSSGEQFF. The CDR3 DNA sequence: TGTGCCAGCAGCGTAGGCTCTAGCGGCGAGCAGTTCTTC.

This clone was observed once. The chain carries TRBV10-1 and TRBJ2-7; 11 nucleotides match TRBD1. J gave up 2 bases and V 3 bases, and 6 bases lay outside the gene matches. In germline, CDR1 is WNHNN, CDR2 SYGVQD (reference sequence). CDR3 size: 16 residues. In DNA, the CDR3 is TGCGCCAGCAGTGAAAGGACAGGGGGCGATCCCTACGAGCAGTACTTC. Translating it yields CASSERTGGDPYEQYF.

V gene TRBV2 combines with J gene TRBJ1-2; the D gene is possibly TRBD1 (5 bases). CDR1 and CDR2 (germline): SNHLY, FYNNEI. There are 13 residues in the CDR3. V lost 8 bases and J lost 5, with 15 bases in between. CDR3 residues: CASARQGEYGYTF. The DNA for the CDR3 is TGTGCCAGCGCGCGGCAGGGAGAATATGGCTACACCTTC.